The 32 T cell receptor beta chains given below trace back to one sample, sequenced in a study of T-cell reconstitution after alpha-beta-depleted transplantation in children. The authors prepared the TCRbeta library with unique molecular identifiers. One entry per CDR3 protein results from TCRdb running MiXCR on the PCR reads. The table has about 540,000 distinct CDR3 sequences, approximately 20% seen once; the top ten hold around 3.3%. The sample consisted of PBMCs from the stem cell graft donor, taken from the stem cell graft. The source of these receptors is a human donor who donated a stem cell graft to a child with acute lymphoblastic leukemia.

The chain links TRBV21-1 to TRBJ2-7; the table names TRBD1, a call not compared with the DNA. TRBV21-1 constitutes a pseudogene. The CDR3 length is 14 residues. The CDR3 sequence: CASSTRDPEDEQYF. CDR3 in DNA: TGTGCCAGCAGCACTCGGGACCCTGAGGACGAGCAGTACTTC.

The V call is TRBV12-3 or TRBV12-4, the J call TRBJ1-2; a possible D gene is TRBD1 (5 bases). The CDR3 spans 13 residues. The V gene lost 8 bases and the J gene lost 4 bases, with 14 bases spanning the gap. The CDR3 loop is CASDRGRGYGYTF. In DNA form, the CDR3 reads TGTGCCAGCGACCGGGGTAGGGGCTATGGCTACACCTTC.

This chain links TRBV13 with TRBJ2-1; the match to TRBD2 covers 7 bases. This CDR3 has 15 residues. CDR1 is PRHDT, CDR2 FYEKMQ, per germline (reference sequence). The V and J ends lost 1 base and 4 bases, in that order; junction bases with no gene match: 4. This CDR3 reads CASSLVPSGYNEQFF. The CDR3 nucleotides are TGTGCCAGCAGCTTAGTGCCTAGCGGTTACAATGAGCAGTTCTTC. Using reference TRBV13 and TRBJ2-1 for the parts outside the CDR3, the full variable domain is AAGVIQSPRHLIKEKRETATLKCYPIPRHDTVYWYQQGPGQDPQFLISFYEKMQSDKGSIPDRFSAQQFSDYHSELNMSSLELGDSALYFCASSLVPSGYNEQFFGPGTRLTVL.

This clonotype turned up a few times. V gene TRBV29-1 combines with J gene TRBJ2-1; tentatively, D is TRBD2 (5 bases). Trimming took off 7 bases at V and 5 bases at J, with 12 bases between the two ends. The CDR3 spans 12 residues. The V gene's germline CDR1 is SQVTM and CDR2 ANQGSEA. The CDR3 DNA follows: TGCAGCGCCCGACTACAGAACAATGAGCAGTTCTTC. It translates to CSARLQNNEQFF.

This chain connects TRBV27 to TRBJ2-5, with 14 nucleotides matching TRBD2. Germline CDR1 is MNHEY and CDR2 is SMNVEV (reference sequence). Trimming took 7 bases from V and 5 from J; bases not matched to a gene: 9. The CDR3 runs 16 residues. The CDR3 sequence: CASNYRLAGGAETQYF. The CDR3 DNA follows: TGTGCCAGCAATTACCGACTAGCGGGAGGGGCTGAGACCCAGTACTTC.

The rearrangement uses TRBV20-1 and TRBJ1-1; 10 bases agree with TRBD1. CDR1 is DFQATT, CDR2 SNEGSKA, per germline (reference sequence). V lost 1 base and J lost 3; bases outside the gene matches: 5. CDR3 length equals 15 residues. The CDR3 coding sequence is TGCAGTGCTAGAGGGACAGGGGGAGGCGACACTGAAGCTTTCTTT. Amino acid sequence: CSARGTGGGDTEAFF.

The chain recombines TRBV5-6 with TRBJ2-6; unclear D gene. Germline V gene data show CDR1 as SGHDT and CDR2 as YYEEEE. The CDR3 runs 15 residues. V lost 2 bases and J lost 1, with 7 bases in between. In DNA form, the CDR3 reads TGTGCCAGCAGCTTTTTAAGATCTGGGGCCAACGTCCTGACTTTC. It translates to CASSFLRSGANVLTF.

This clonotype was observed a few times. This CDR3 is CASSLGGSFNNEQFF. In nucleotides, the CDR3 is TGTGCCAGCAGTTTAGGAGGGAGTTTCAACAATGAGCAGTTCTTC. The rearrangement joins TRBV12-3 or TRBV12-4 to TRBJ2-1, with D maybe TRBD2 (5 bases). Deletions cut 1 base from V and 5 bases from J, with 12 bases between. This CDR3 contains 15 residues.

V and J are TRBV15 and TRBJ2-1; D uncertain. This CDR3 region has 16 residues. Germline loops: CDR1 LNHNV, CDR2 YYDKDF (reference sequence). The germline V and J ends were trimmed by 3 bases and 1 base, with 13 bases remaining between them. The CDR3 bases are TGTGCCACCAGCAGGGCGCGGATTGGATCCTACAATGAGCAGTTCTTC. Translating it yields CATSRARIGSYNEQFF.

In DNA, the CDR3 is TGCGCCAGCAGCCAAGGACGGGGAGCCCCCTACGAGCAGTACTTC. Amino acids: CASSQGRGAPYEQYF. V usage is TRBV4-1 and J usage is TRBJ2-7; D perhaps matches TRBD2 (5 bases). Germline CDR1 MGHRA, CDR2 YSYEKL. Between the trimmed V and J ends, which lost 1 base and 2 bases, there was a span of 12 bases. This CDR3 has 15 residues.

The chain carries TRBV9 and TRBJ2-5; TRBD1 matches at 7 bases. Germline V gene data show CDR1 as SGDLS and CDR2 as YYNGEE. V shed 0 bases and J 1 base; nucleotides not matched to a gene: 3. The CDR3 loop spans 15 amino acids. CDR3 sequence reads: CASSVVGGLQETQYF. In DNA form, the CDR3 reads TGTGCCAGCAGCGTAGTAGGGGGCCTCCAAGAGACCCAGTACTTC.

The rearrangement joins TRBV4-1 to TRBJ2-5; a weak D match, TRBD2 (6 bases). This CDR3 region has 14 residues. Germline V gene sequence: CDR1 MGHRA, CDR2 YSYEKL. The V end was cut by 3 bases, the J end by 3 bases, with 11 bases between. CDR3 protein: CASSHPGLKETQYF. DNA of the CDR3: TGCGCCAGCAGCCACCCGGGACTGAAAGAGACCCAGTACTTC.

The table lists this clonotype with a few counts. The chain joins TRBV24-1 to TRBJ1-5; 9 nucleotides agree with TRBD1. Germline CDR1 is KGHDR and CDR2 is SFDVKD. The CDR3 is 14 amino acids. V lost 5 bases, J lost 6 bases, and 4 bases stayed unmatched. CDR3 in DNA: TGTGCCACCAGTGCCGGGACAGGGATTCAGCCCCAGCATTTT. Translated, it gives CATSAGTGIQPQHF.

The table lists this clonotype with a few counts. The chain joins TRBV27 to TRBJ2-7; the D gene is possibly TRBD2 (6 bases). V dropped 4 bases and J dropped 3 bases, with 10 bases sitting between them. The V gene's germline CDR1 is MNHEY and CDR2 SMNVEV (reference sequence). This CDR3 has 13 residues. In nucleotides, the CDR3 is TGTGCCAGCAGTTCATCGGGGGTCTACGAGCAGTACTTC. It specifies CASSSSGVYEQYF.

This clonotype came up a few times. The chain is built from TRBV9 and TRBJ2-1; either TRBD1 or TRBD2 may supply D (5 bases each). CDR1 SGDLS and CDR2 YYNGEE come from the germline V gene. The CDR3 sequence is 14 residues long. The ends were cut back, 6 bases at V and 7 bases at J, with 17 bases in the middle. This CDR3 is CASNLDGAGNEQFF. The DNA of the CDR3 is TGTGCCAGCAACCTGGACGGGGCAGGAAATGAGCAGTTCTTC.

The rearrangement uses TRBV5-1 and TRBJ2-7, with 7 bases lining up with TRBD1. CDR1 SGHRS and CDR2 YFSETQ come from the germline V gene. CDR3 length: 14 amino acids. J gave up 4 bases and V 4 bases, and 8 bases lay outside the gene matches. CDR3 DNA sequence: TGCGCCAGCAGCCGACAGGGCGGTGGGTACGAGCAGTACTTC. It yields the protein CASSRQGGGYEQYF.

This clonotype was seen only a few times. The CDR3, as DNA: TGCAGCGGGAGGGAGGTCTACACCGGGGAGCTGTTTTTT. Translation: CSGREVYTGELFF. This sequence joins TRBV29-1 and TRBJ2-2, with D possibly being TRBD2 (6 bases). V lost 7 bases and J 3 bases, leaving 12 bases between the germline ends. Germline V gene data show CDR1 as SQVTM and CDR2 as ANQGSEA. The CDR3 contains 13 residues.

Turning to this clonotype: Germline is not matched at one junction end, which may reflect a read error. The rearrangement joins TRBV4-1 to TRBJ2-7, with 10 nucleotides matching TRBD2. Germline CDR1 and CDR2: MGHRA and YSYEKL. The CDR3 sequence is 14 residues long. CDR3 DNA: TGCGCCAGCAGCCAAAACCCTAGCGGGAGTATAGGCAGTTTC. Encoded protein: CASSQNPSGSIGSF.

The rearrangement joins TRBV7-9 to TRBJ1-4; unclear D gene. V was cut by 5 bases and J by 0 bases, with 10 bases left in between. The CDR3 spans 15 residues. Per germline, CDR1 SEHNR and CDR2 FQNEAQ (reference sequence). The CDR3 here is CASSGRSATNEKLFF. The CDR3 nucleotides read TGTGCCAGCAGCGGCCGGTCGGCAACTAATGAAAAACTGTTTTTT.

This chain joins TRBV20-1 and TRBJ2-1; a possible D gene is TRBD1 (5 bases). Per germline, CDR1 DFQATT and CDR2 SNEGSKA (reference sequence). The germline V and J ends were trimmed by 5 bases and 10 bases, with 12 bases remaining between them. CDR3 length equals 11 residues. This CDR3 reads CSAVRVGEQFF. CDR3 DNA sequence: TGCAGTGCTGTCAGGGTTGGGGAGCAGTTCTTC.

The sample holds many counts of this clonotype. The gene calls are TRBV4-2 and TRBJ2-1; D is possibly TRBD2 (5 bases). The germline V gene has CDR1 LGHNA and CDR2 YNFKEQ. V lost 3 bases, J lost 2 bases, and 11 bases lay in between. The CDR3 loop spans 15 amino acids. DNA of the CDR3: TGTGCCAGCAGCCATCGCGGGCCGACCTACAATGAGCAGTTCTTC. It is translated as CASSHRGPTYNEQFF.

The V gene is TRBV5-1, the J gene TRBJ1-5; D perhaps matches TRBD1 (5 bases). This CDR3 is 15 amino acids long. Looked up from germline, CDR1 is SGHRS and CDR2 is YFSETQ. V gave up 5 bases and J gave up 1 base, with 13 bases separating them. In DNA, the CDR3 is TGCGCCAGCAGACTGGGAGGGGCCAGCAATCAGCCCCAGCATTTT. Its translation is CASRLGGASNQPQHF.

As DNA, the CDR3 is TGTGCCAGCATCCGGGCGGGACCGGGTGGCTACGAGCAGTACTTC. Its translation is CASIRAGPGGYEQYF. The chain employs TRBV12-3 or TRBV12-4 and TRBJ2-7; D may be TRBD2 (6 bases). This CDR3 has 15 amino acids. V was trimmed by 7 bases and J by 3 bases, leaving 19 bases between them.

The chain joins TRBV27 to TRBJ2-7; 12 positions agree with TRBD2. The germline gives CDR1 MNHEY, CDR2 SMNVEV (reference sequence). There are 18 residues in the CDR3. The J segment lost 0 bases and the V segment lost 2 bases, leaving 8 bases of the junction unmatched. This CDR3 reads CASSLRTSGTSVSYEQYF. CDR3 coding DNA: TGTGCCAGCAGTTTAAGGACTAGCGGGACCTCGGTCTCCTACGAGCAGTACTTC.

The chain joins TRBV5-1 to TRBJ1-1, with D maybe TRBD1 (6 bases). CDR1 and CDR2 (germline): SGHRS, YFSETQ. V shed 4 bases and J shed 3 bases, with 19 bases lying between them. The CDR3 consists of 16 residues. The CDR3 here is CASSLYVLQGYTEAFF. The CDR3 region has the DNA TGCGCCAGCAGCCTGTATGTCCTACAGGGCTACACTGAAGCTTTCTTT.

There are a few counts of this clonotype. The chain links TRBV15 to TRBJ2-1, with TRBD2 matching over 7 bases. V was clipped by 1 base and J by 7 bases; unmatched bases: 4. The CDR3 spans 14 residues. Germline V gene lookup returns CDR1 LNHNV and CDR2 YYDKDF (reference sequence). The CDR3 bases are TGTGCCACCAGCAGAGCCGCGGGAGTGAATGAGCAGTTCTTC. This encodes CATSRAAGVNEQFF.

This clonotype was counted between two and nine times. This sequence joins TRBV10-2 and TRBJ2-1; 7 nucleotides align to TRBD2. V lost 3 bases, J lost 16 bases, and 6 bases stayed unmatched. CDR3 length: 11 amino acids. Germline V gene sequence: CDR1 WSHSY, CDR2 SAAADI. CDR3 residues: CASSDGGRNFF. The CDR3 region has the DNA TGCGCCAGCAGTGACGGCGGGAGAAACTTCTTC.

The chain couples TRBV7-2 to TRBJ2-7; D is unresolved. The ends were cut back, 5 bases at V and 3 bases at J, with 20 bases in the middle. CDR1 is SGHTA and CDR2 is FQGNSA in the germline V gene. The CDR3 has 16 amino acids. The CDR3 region is CASSPLSWERDYEQYF. For the CDR3, the DNA is TGTGCCAGCAGCCCACTGTCTTGGGAAAGGGACTACGAGCAGTACTTC.

This clonotype was found a few times. V is TRBV4-1 and J is TRBJ2-4; 15 bases are shared with TRBD2. The CDR3 contains 18 residues. Germline CDR1 reads MGHRA; CDR2 reads YSYEKL. Trimming took 4 bases from V and 3 from J; bases not matched to a gene: 7. The CDR3 protein is CASSPGLAGGGGKNIQYF. As DNA, the CDR3 is TGCGCCAGCAGCCCCGGACTAGCGGGAGGGGGAGGCAAAAACATTCAGTACTTC.

This chain uses TRBV6-2 or TRBV6-3 with TRBJ2-1; 8 bases fit TRBD1. This CDR3 is built from 16 residues. The germline gives CDR1 MNHEY, CDR2 SVGEGT. J lost 2 bases, V lost 1 base, and 4 bases had no gene match. The CDR3 nucleotides are TGTGCCAGCAGTTACTATGACAGGGGACCCTACAATGAGCAGTTCTTC. Residues: CASSYYDRGPYNEQFF.

This clonotype was counted between two and nine times. The gene calls are TRBV11-1 and TRBJ2-3; D is perhaps TRBD1 or TRBD2 (5 bases each). The V and J ends lost 1 base and 3 bases respectively, with 11 bases between them. This CDR3 region has 15 residues. Germline CDR1 reads SGHAT; CDR2 reads FQDESV (reference sequence). DNA of the CDR3: TGTGCCAGCAGCTTAGGAGGGGATCTGACAGATACGCAGTATTTT. Translated: CASSLGGDLTDTQYF.

The rearrangement joins TRBV14 to TRBJ2-1; 8 bases align to TRBD1. Germline V CDR1 and CDR2: SGHDN, FVKESK. After removal of 4 bases from V and 10 bases from J, the junction contained 3 bases not matched to a gene. The CDR3 contains 12 residues. Written as DNA, the CDR3 is TGTGCCAGCAGCCCAGGGGGCCGGGAGCAGTTCTTC. Its translation is CASSPGGREQFF. Drawing the rest from reference TRBV14 and TRBJ2-1, the complete variable domain is EAGVTQFPSHSVIEKGQTVTLRCDPISGHDNLYWYRRVMGKEIKFLLHFVKESKQDESGMPNNRFLAERTGGTYSTLKVQPAELEDSGVYFCASSPGGREQFFGPGTRLTVL.